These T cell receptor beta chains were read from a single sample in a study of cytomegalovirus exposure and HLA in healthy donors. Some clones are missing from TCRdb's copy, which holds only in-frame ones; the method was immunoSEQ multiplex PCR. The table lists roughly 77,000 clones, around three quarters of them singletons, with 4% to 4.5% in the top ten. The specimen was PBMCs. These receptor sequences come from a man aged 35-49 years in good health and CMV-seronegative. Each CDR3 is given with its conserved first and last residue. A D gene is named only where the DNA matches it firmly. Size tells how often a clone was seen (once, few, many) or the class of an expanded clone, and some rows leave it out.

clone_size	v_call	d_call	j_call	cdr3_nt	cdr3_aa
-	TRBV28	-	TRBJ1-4	TGTGCCAGCAGTTTACCCCAGGATGAAAAACTGTTTTTT	CASSLPQDEKLFF
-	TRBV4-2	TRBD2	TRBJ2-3	TGTGCCAGCAGCCAAGACGAAGCTACGGGAGGTACGCAGTATTTT	CASSQDEATGGTQYF
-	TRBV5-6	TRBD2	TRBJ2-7	TGTGCCAGCAGCTTGGGGCGCAGCGGGAGAAATTACGAGCAGTACTTC	CASSLGRSGRNYEQYF
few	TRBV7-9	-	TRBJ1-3	TGTGCCAGCAGCCCAGGGCTCTCTGGAAACACCATATATTTT	CASSPGLSGNTIYF
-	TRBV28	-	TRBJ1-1	TGTGCCAGCGTTTTGGACAGCGTGAACACTGAAGCTTTCTTT	CASVLDSVNTEAFF
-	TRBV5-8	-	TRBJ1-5	TGTGCCAGCAGCGGACCAGGCGGGGGGCATTTT	CASSGPGGGHF
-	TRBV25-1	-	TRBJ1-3	TGTGCCAGCAGTGCCACAGGGTCTGGAAACACCATATATTTT	CASSATGSGNTIYF
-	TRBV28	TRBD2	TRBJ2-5	TGTGCCAGCAGTCTCGAGGCTAGCGGGATTCAAGAGACCCAGTACTTC	CASSLEASGIQETQYF
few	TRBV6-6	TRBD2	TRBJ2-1	TGTGCCAGCAGCCCCCGCGGCGGGAGGGGGAATGAGCAGTTCTTC	CASSPRGGRGNEQFF
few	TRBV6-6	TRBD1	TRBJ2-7	TGTGCCAGCAGTTCGGGACAGACTCCCTACGAGCAGTACTTC	CASSSGQTPYEQYF
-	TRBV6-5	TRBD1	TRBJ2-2	TGTGCCAGCAGTTACCCCGGGACAGGGACCGGGGAGCTGTTTTTT	CASSYPGTGTGELFF
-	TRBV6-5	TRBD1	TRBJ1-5	TGTGCCAGCAGCAAACAGGGGGCCGGCAATCAGCCCCAGCATTTT	CASSKQGAGNQPQHF
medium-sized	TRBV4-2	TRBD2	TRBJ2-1	TGTGCCAGCAGTCAGACTAGCGGGACCTACAATGAGCAGTTCTTC	CASSQTSGTYNEQFF
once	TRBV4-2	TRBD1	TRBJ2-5	TGTGCCAGCAGCCCGGGACAGGGGGCCCGTGAGCAGTACTTC	CASSPGQGAREQYF
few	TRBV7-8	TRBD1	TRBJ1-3	TGTGCCAGCAGTCCGGACAGGGTCGGCTCTGGAAACACCATATATTTT	CASSPDRVGSGNTIYF
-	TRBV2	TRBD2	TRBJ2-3	TGTGCCAGCGTAGGGAGGGCAACAGATACGCAGTATTTT	CASVGRATDTQYF
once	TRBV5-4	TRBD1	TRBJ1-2	TGTGCCAGCAGCCGTACAGGGGTGACTGGCTACACCTTC	CASSRTGVTGYTF
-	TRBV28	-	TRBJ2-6	TGTGCCAGCAGCCGTTTCTCTGGGGCCAACGTCCTGACTTTC	CASSRFSGANVLTF
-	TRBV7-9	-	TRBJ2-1	TGTGCCAGCAGCGGGGACGGGAGTTACAATGAGCAGTTCTTC	CASSGDGSYNEQFF
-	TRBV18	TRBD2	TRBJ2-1	TGTGCCAGCTCACCTTTACGCTCGACTAGCGGGAGAACCTACAATGAGCAGTTCTTC	CASSPLRSTSGRTYNEQFF
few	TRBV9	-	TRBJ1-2	TGTGCCAGCAGCGTAGAGCCCGGGGTCGGCTACACCTTC	CASSVEPGVGYTF
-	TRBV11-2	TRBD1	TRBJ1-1	TGTGCCAGCAGCTTCTCCCCATTTCATGGACAGGGGGCTGAAGCTTTCTTT	CASSFSPFHGQGAEAFF
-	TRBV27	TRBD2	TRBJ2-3	TGTGCCAGCAGCCCAGCGGGAGGGACCACTAGCACAGATACGCAGTATTTT	CASSPAGGTTSTDTQYF